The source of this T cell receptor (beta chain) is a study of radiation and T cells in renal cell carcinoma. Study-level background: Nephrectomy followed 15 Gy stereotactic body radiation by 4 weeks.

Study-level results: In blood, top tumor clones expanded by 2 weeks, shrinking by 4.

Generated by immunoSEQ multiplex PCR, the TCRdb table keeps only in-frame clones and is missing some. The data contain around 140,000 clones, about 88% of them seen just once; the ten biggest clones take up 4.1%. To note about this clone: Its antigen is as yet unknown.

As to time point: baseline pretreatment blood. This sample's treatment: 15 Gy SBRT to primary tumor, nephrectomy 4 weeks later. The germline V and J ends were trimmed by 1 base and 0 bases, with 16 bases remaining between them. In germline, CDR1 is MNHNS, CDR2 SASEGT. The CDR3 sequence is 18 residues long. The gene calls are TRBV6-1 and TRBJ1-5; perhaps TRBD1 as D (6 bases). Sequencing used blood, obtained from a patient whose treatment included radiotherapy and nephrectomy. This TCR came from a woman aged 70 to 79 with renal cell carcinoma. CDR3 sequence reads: CASSEGSLLGASNQPQHF. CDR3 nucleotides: TGTGCCAGCAGTGAAGGGAGTCTTCTGGGGGCTAGCAATCAGCCCCAGCATTTT.